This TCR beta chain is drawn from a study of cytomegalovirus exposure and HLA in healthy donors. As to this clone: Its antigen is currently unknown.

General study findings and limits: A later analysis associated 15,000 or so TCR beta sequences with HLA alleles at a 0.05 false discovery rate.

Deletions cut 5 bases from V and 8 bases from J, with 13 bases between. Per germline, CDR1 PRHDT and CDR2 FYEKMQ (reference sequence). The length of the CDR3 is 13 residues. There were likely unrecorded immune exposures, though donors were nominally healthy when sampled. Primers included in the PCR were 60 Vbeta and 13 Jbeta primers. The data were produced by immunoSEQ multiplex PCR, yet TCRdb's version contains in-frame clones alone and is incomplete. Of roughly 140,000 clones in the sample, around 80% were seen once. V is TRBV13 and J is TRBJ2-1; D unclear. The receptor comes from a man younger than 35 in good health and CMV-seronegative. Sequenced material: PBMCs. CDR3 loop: CASSPPVSDEQFF. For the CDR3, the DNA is TGTGCCAGCAGCCCCCCGGTATCGGATGAGCAGTTCTTC. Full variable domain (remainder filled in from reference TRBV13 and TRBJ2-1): AAGVIQSPRHLIKEKRETATLKCYPIPRHDTVYWYQQGPGQDPQFLISFYEKMQSDKGSIPDRFSAQQFSDYHSELNMSSLELGDSALYFCASSPPVSDEQFFGPGTRLTVL.